This T cell receptor beta chain was sequenced in a study of radiotherapy plus CTLA-4 blockade in lung cancer. Sequencing used immunoSEQ multiplex PCR; TCRdb keeps in-frame clones, though not all of them. The sample includes about 85,000 clones, around 88% of them seen just once. Findings and limits, study-wide: Tumor-origin TCR clones grew in blood after radiotherapy plus ipilimumab. Dynamics of early blood T cell clones, together with interferon-beta, were reportedly the best predictors of response.

CDR3 length equals 14 residues. The germline gives CDR1 SEHNR, CDR2 FQNEAQ (reference sequence). J lost 7 bases, V lost 4 bases, and 4 bases had no gene match. Points on this clone: No antigen is known for it. The same CDR3 also results from other DNA sequences found in this sample.

This specimen was peripheral blood, taken from a patient treated with radiotherapy plus ipilimumab. The chain joins TRBV7-9 to TRBJ1-6, with 7 bases lining up with TRBD1. This clonotype was sampled from a human donor with non-small cell lung cancer who had a partial response to radiotherapy plus ipilimumab. The CDR3 protein is CASSSGGQNSPLHF. DNA for the CDR3: TGTGCCAGCAGCTCCGGGGGACAGAATTCACCCCTCCACTTT.